The rows below give T cell receptor beta chains drawn from one sample of a study of blood T cells in healthy people across ages. TCRdb fed the 5' RACE reads into MiXCR, producing one record per CDR3 protein. This table has hundreds of thousands of distinct CDR3 sequences, over 45% appearing once. The sample consisted of blood. The receptor set was obtained from a woman aged 55-69 years in good health. CDR3s include the opening cysteine and the closing phenylalanine or tryptophan. Fields, in order: J gene, CDR3 length, V gene, CDR3 protein.

TRBJ1-6	15	TRBV5-1	CASSYGQASNSPLHF
-	16	TRBV18	CASSPRTGGSVVEQYF
TRBJ2-3	16	TRBV7-2	CASSLKASGRTDTQYF
TRBJ2-7	11	TRBV30	CAWTAGNEQYF
TRBJ2-3	16	TRBV4-3	CASSQEGQGSTDTQYF
TRBJ1-2	15	TRBV4-2	CASSQGTVTNYGYTF
TRBJ1-3	16	TRBV5-1	CASSFQPGKAGNTIYF
TRBJ2-1	16	TRBV20-1	CSARDPRGPTSNEQFF
TRBJ2-5	14	TRBV20-1	CSARDRRGIETQYF
TRBJ2-7	15	TRBV7-2	CASSTSTGIPYEQYF
TRBJ2-7	13	TRBV20-1	CSATGPLIYEQYF
-	17	TRBV18	CASSPRAGGDTSNIQYF
TRBJ2-1	14	TRBV5-1	CASRSGTMFGEQFF
-	13	TRBV7-9	CASSLFQTYEQYF
TRBJ2-1	14	TRBV20-1	CSAASGRKGGEQFF